This T cell receptor (beta chain) was found in a study of regulatory T cells in long-lasting Graves disease. With 2 bases removed from V and 6 bases from J, the gap between germline ends came to 7 bases. The CDR3 has 11 residues. Germline CDR1 DFQATT, CDR2 SNEGSKA (reference sequence). Arm-PCR of CDR3 regions and iRepertoire HTBI primers were used to build TCR beta libraries. TCRdb used MiXCR to reprocess the multiplex PCR reads, holding one entry per CDR3 protein. This sample has about 470,000 distinct CDR3 sequences; around 20% occur once, and the top ten carry 7% to 9.5%. Time point described: persistent/refractory GD, antithyroid drugs over 5 years with positive TRAb. Extracted RNA from PBMCs served as the source of the TCR library. An endocrinology department in Xi'an, China, supplied the patients. This clonotype was seen a handful of times.

The chain links TRBV20-1 to TRBJ2-5; D remains unclear. Sequences were derived from peripheral blood mononuclear cells (PBMCs), sampled when the disease was refractory, from a patient treated with antithyroid drugs. The clonotype comes from a female donor with Graves disease. CDR3 residues: CSARNSKTQYF. As DNA, the CDR3 is TGCAGTGCTAGAAATTCGAAGACCCAGTACTTC.